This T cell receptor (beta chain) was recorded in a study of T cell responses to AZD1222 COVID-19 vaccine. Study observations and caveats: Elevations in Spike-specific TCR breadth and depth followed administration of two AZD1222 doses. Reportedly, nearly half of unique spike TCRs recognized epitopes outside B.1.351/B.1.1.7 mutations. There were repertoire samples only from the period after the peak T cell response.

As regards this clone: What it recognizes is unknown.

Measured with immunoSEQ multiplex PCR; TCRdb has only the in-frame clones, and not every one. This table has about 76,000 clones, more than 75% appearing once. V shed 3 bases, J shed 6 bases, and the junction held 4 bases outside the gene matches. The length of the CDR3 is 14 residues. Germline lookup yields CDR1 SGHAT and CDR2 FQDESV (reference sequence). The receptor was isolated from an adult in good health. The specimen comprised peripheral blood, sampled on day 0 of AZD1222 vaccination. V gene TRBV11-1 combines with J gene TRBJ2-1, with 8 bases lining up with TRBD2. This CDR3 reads CASSFFGTSNEQFF. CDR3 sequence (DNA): TGTGCCAGCAGCTTTTTCGGGACTAGCAATGAGCAGTTCTTC.